This T cell receptor (beta chain) was profiled in a study of shared clonotypes between healthy human individuals. The study's findings and limits: A limitation of the genetic and exposure-history diversity represented arose from few donors. The expectation was that sequencing depth would affect clonotype sharing among donors. In contrast to clonotypes shared by all four donors, non-shared clonotypes had lower generation probabilities. Among four donors, 4.5% to 5.5% of naive CD4 clonotypes were found in common.

This CDR3 spans 13 amino acids. The V end lost 2 bases, the J end lost 8 bases, and 12 bases lay between the germline ends. Germline V CDR1 and CDR2: SGHAT, FQNNGV. Notes on this clone: Its antigen is undetermined.

Only in-frame clones appear in the TCRdb table, and some are missing; sequencing was by immunoSEQ multiplex PCR. The table includes a few million clones, around 95% detected once. This chain connects TRBV11-2 to TRBJ1-2; a possible D gene is TRBD1 (5 bases). The clonotype was recovered from a young man in good health. The specimen was naive CD4+ T cells sorted from blood. The sample's subset: CD45RA+ positively selected. The CDR3 protein is CASSLQGPMGYTF. CDR3 nucleotides: TGTGCCAGCAGCTTACAGGGCCCTATGGGCTACACCTTC.